What follows are 15 T cell receptor beta chains derived from one specimen sequenced in a study of memory CD4+ T cells and cytomegalovirus serostatus. The assay was immunoSEQ multiplex PCR, and TCRdb's table has in-frame clones only and misses some. Of 55,000 or so clones in the sample, about three quarters were seen once. Single viable CD3+CD4+CD8-CD45RO+ cells were sorted as the memory CD4+ T cells. Sample: memory CD4+ T cells from blood. The origin of the receptors is an adult in good health and CMV-seropositive.

The V gene is TRBV5-6, the J gene TRBJ2-5, with 12 bases lining up with TRBD2. Trimming at V came to 4 bases and at J to 4 bases, leaving 11 bases not matched to a gene. The CDR3 loop spans 17 amino acids. Germline V lookup: CDR1 SGHDT, CDR2 YYEEEE. This CDR3 reads CASSTTWGLAGRETQYF. The CDR3 DNA sequence: TGTGCCAGCAGCACTACCTGGGGACTAGCGGGTCGAGAGACCCAGTACTTC.

The V gene is TRBV7-8, the J gene TRBJ1-3; D remains ambiguous. The CDR3 is made up of 14 amino acids. V was pared by 5 bases and J by 1 base, with 9 bases between. Germline V gene data show CDR1 as SGHVS and CDR2 as FQNEAQ. The CDR3 is CASSASSSGNTIYF. The CDR3 bases are TGTGCCAGCAGCGCCTCGAGTTCTGGAAACACCATATATTTT.

This clone was seen a few times. The chain uses TRBV7-2 and TRBJ2-5; D is ambiguous. Germline CDR1 reads SGHTA; CDR2 reads FQGNSA. This CDR3 is built from 15 residues. V gave up 3 bases and J gave up 5 bases, with 16 bases separating them. The CDR3 coding sequence is TGTGCCAGCAGCTTGCAAGTGGACCCGGCGGAGACCCAGTACTTC. Encoded protein: CASSLQVDPAETQYF.

This sequence joins TRBV5-6 and TRBJ1-5; D is ambiguous. This CDR3 comprises 15 residues. V lost 1 base to trimming and J lost 6 bases, with 14 bases between them. The germline V gene encodes CDR1 SGHDT and CDR2 YYEEEE. The CDR3 DNA reads as TGTGCCAGCAGCTTGAGTCGGGGTCCGGTTCAGCCCCAGCATTTT. It encodes CASSLSRGPVQPQHF.

The chain joins TRBV14 to TRBJ1-1; D is undetermined. Germline V lookup: CDR1 SGHDN, CDR2 FVKESK. The ends were cut back, 4 bases at V and 5 bases at J, with 11 bases in the middle. This CDR3 has 13 amino acids. The CDR3 DNA reads TGTGCCAGCAGCCTTCGAAGTTGGACTGAAGCTTTCTTT. Translation: CASSLRSWTEAFF.

This clone was seen a handful of times. CDR3 DNA: TGTGCCAGCAGCCGGGGGGCTGGGGCCAACGTCCTGACTTTC. It is translated as CASSRGAGANVLTF. This sequence joins TRBV4-2 and TRBJ2-6, with D maybe TRBD2 (6 bases). CDR1 is LGHNA, CDR2 YNFKEQ, per germline. Trimming shortened V by 4 bases and J by 2 bases, and 6 bases separated the two germline ends. This CDR3 has 14 residues.

This chain connects TRBV29-1 to TRBJ1-1; 7 bases are a match to TRBD1. CDR1 and CDR2 (germline): SQVTM, ANQGSEA. The CDR3 loop spans 13 amino acids. CDR3 sequence reads: CLATGSGNTEAFF. The DNA of the CDR3 is TGCTTAGCGACAGGGAGCGGGAACACTGAAGCTTTCTTT.

This chain uses TRBV5-8 with TRBJ1-2, with D perhaps matching TRBD1 (5 bases). Germline V lookup: CDR1 SGHTS, CDR2 YDEGEE. V lost 4 bases to trimming and J lost 2 bases, with 9 bases between them. The CDR3 loop spans 13 amino acids. The CDR3 bases are TGTGCCAGCAGCCTACAGGAGAACTATGGCTACACCTTC. Translated, it gives CASSLQENYGYTF.

This sequence joins TRBV9 and TRBJ2-2; 7 bases line up with TRBD1. J lost 0 bases, V lost 3 bases, and 2 bases had no gene match. This CDR3 contains 15 residues. Germline loops: CDR1 SGDLS, CDR2 YYNGEE. The CDR3, as DNA: TGTGCCAGCAGCGCGCAGGGGGCGAACACCGGGGAGCTGTTTTTT. It translates to CASSAQGANTGELFF.

The genes are TRBV6-5 and TRBJ2-7; 9 bases align to TRBD1. CDR1 and CDR2 from the germline V gene are MNHEY and SVGAGI. This CDR3 comprises 14 residues. Losses at the gene ends were 7 bases for V and 8 bases for J; bases not matched to a gene: 12. CDR3 nucleotides: TGTGCCAGCATCTCGGGGACAGGGACTCAGAAGCAGTACTTC. Translated: CASISGTGTQKQYF.

V is TRBV7-8 and J is TRBJ2-3; the D gene is possibly TRBD2 (6 bases). Germline V gene sequence: CDR1 SGHVS, CDR2 FQNEAQ. Trimming removed 0 bases at V and 9 bases at J, with 10 bases between. CDR3 length: 13 residues. CDR3 loop: CASSLAASGTQYF. Written as DNA, the CDR3 is TGTGCCAGCAGCTTAGCTGCGAGCGGGACGCAGTATTTT.

This chain joins TRBV7-3 and TRBJ2-3; D gene ambiguous. Germline loops: CDR1 SGHTA, CDR2 FQGTGA. This CDR3 has 13 residues. Trimming took 5 bases from V and 3 from J, leaving 9 bases between them. Here the CDR3 reads CASSLLWTDTQYF. The CDR3 coding sequence is TGTGCCAGCAGCCTCCTGTGGACAGATACGCAGTATTTT.

This chain links TRBV14 with TRBJ2-5; D is possibly TRBD1 (5 bases). This CDR3 contains 15 residues. From germline, CDR1 is SGHDN and CDR2 FVKESK. With 2 bases removed from V and 4 bases from J, the gap between germline ends came to 14 bases. CDR3 in amino acids: CASSQWQGSRETQYF. CDR3 bases: TGTGCCAGCAGCCAATGGCAGGGTTCGCGAGAGACCCAGTACTTC.

This rearrangement joins TRBV4-3 to TRBJ1-3, with 7 bases fitting TRBD1. CDR1 and CDR2 (germline): LGHNA, YSLEER. V gave up 2 bases and J gave up 0 bases; unmatched junction bases: 4. The CDR3 length is 16 residues. The CDR3 coding sequence is TGCGCCAGCAGCCAAACAACAGGGGTCTCTGGAAACACCATATATTTT. This sequence encodes CASSQTTGVSGNTIYF.

The chain employs TRBV19 and TRBJ1-1, with D unclear. Trimming removed 3 bases from V and 0 bases from J, with 8 bases in between. The CDR3 is 14 residues long. The germline gives CDR1 LNHDA, CDR2 SQIVND (reference sequence). This chain's CDR3 is CASSMVDMNTEAFF. The CDR3 coding sequence is TGTGCCAGTAGTATGGTTGATATGAACACTGAAGCTTTCTTT.